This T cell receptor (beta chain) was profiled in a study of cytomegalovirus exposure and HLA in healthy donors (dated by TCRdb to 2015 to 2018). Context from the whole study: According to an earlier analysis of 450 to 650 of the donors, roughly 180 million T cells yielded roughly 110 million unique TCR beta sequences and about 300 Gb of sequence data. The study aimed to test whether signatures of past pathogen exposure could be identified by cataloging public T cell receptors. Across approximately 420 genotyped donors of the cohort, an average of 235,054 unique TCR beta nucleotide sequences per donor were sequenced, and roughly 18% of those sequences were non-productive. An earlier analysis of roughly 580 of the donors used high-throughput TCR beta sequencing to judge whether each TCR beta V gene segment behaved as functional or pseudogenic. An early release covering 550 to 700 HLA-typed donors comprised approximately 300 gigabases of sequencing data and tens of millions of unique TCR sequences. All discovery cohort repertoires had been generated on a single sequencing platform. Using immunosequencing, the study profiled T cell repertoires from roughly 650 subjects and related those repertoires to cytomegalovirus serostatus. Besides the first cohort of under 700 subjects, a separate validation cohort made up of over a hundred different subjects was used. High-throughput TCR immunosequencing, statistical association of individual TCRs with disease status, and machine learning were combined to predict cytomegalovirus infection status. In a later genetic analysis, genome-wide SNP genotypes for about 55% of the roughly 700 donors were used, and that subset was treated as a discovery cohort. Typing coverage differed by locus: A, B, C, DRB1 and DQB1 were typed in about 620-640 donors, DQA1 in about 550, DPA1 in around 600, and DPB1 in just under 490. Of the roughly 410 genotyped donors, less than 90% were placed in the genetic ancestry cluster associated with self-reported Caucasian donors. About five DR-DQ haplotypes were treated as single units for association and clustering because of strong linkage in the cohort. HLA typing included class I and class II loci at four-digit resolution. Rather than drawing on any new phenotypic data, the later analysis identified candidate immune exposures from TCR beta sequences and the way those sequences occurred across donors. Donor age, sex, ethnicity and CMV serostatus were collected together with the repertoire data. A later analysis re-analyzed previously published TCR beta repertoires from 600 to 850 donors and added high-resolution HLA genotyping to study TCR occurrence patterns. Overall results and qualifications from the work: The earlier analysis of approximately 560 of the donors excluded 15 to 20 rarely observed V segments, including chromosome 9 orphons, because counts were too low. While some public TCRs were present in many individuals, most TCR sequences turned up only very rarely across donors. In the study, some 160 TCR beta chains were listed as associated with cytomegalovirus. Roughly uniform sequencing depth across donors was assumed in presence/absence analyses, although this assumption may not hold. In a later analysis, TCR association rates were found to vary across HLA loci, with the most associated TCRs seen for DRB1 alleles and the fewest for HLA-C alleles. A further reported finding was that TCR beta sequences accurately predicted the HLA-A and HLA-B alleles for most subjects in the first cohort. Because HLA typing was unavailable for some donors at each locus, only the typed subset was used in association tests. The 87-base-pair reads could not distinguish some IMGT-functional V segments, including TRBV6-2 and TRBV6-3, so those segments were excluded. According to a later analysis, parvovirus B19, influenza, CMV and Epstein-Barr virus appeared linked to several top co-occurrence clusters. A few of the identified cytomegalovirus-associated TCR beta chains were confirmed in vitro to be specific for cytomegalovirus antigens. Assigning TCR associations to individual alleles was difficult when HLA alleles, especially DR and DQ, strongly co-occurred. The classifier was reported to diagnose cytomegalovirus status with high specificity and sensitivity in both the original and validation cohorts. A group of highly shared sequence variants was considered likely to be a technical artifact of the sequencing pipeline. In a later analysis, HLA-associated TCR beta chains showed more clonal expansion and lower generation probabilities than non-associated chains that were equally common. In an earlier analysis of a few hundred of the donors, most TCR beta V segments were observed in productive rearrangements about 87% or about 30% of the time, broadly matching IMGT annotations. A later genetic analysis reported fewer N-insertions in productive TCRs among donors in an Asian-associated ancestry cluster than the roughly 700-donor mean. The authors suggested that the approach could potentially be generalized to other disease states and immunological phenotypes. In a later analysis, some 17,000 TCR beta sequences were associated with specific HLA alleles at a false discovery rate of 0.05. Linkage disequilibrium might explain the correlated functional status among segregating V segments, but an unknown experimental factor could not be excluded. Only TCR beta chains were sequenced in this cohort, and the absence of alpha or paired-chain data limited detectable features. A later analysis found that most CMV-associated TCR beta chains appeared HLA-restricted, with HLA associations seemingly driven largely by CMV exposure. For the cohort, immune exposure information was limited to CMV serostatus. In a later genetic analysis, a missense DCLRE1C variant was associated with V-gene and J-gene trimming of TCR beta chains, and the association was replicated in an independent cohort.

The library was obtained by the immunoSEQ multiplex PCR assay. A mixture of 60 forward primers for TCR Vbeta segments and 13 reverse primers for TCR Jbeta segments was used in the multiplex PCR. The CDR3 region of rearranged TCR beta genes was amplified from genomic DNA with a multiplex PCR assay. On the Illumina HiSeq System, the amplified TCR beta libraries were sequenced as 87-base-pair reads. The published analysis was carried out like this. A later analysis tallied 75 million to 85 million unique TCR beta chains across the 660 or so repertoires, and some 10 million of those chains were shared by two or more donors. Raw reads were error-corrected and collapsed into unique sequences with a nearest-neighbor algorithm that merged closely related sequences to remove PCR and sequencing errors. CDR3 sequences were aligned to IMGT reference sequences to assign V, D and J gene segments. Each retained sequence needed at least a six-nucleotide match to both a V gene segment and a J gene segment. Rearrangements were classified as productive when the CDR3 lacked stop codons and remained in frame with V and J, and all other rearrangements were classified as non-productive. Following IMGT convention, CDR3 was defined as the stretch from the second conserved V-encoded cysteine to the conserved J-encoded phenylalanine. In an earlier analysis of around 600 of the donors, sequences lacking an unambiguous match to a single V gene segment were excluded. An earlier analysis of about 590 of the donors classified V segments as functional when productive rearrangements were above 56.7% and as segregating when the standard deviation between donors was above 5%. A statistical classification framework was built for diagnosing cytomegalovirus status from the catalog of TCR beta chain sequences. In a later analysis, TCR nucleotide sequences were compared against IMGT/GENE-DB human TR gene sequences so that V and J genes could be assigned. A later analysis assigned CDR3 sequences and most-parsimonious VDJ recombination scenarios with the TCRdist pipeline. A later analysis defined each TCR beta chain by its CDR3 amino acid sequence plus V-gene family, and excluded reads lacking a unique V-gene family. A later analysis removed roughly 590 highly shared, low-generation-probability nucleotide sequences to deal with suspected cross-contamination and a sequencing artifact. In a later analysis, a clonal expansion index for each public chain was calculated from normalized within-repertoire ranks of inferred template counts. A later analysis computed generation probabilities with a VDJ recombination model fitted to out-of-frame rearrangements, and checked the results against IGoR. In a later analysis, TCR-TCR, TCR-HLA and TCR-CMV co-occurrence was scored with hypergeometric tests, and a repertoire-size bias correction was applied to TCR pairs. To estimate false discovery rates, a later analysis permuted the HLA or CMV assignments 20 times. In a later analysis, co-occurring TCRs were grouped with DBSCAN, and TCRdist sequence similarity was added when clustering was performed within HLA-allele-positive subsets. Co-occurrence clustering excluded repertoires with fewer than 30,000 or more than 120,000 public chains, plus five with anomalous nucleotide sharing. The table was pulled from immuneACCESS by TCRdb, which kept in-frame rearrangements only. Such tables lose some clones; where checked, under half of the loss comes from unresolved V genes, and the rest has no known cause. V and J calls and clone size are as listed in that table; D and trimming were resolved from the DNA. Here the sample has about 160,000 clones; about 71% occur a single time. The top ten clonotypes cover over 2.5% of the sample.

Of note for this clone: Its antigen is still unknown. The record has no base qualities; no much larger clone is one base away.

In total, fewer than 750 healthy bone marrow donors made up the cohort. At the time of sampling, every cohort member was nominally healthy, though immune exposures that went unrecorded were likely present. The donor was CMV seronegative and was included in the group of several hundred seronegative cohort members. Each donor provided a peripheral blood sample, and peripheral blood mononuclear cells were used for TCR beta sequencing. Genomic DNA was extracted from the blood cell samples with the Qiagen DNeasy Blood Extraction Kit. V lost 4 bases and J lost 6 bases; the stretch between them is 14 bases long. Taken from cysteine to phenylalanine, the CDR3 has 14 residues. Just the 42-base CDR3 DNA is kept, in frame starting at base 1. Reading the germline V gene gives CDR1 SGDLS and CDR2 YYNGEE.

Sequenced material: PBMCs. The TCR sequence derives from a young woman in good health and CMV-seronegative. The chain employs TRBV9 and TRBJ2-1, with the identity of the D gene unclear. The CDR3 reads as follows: CASSPPTPSNEQFF. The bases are TGTGCCAGCAGCCCCCCTACCCCCTCCAATGAGCAGTTCTTC.